This TCR beta chain was captured in a study of blood T cell repertoires in COVID-19. Overall study: Some COVID-19 samples were acute and others convalescent; all came from the United States, Italy and Spain. PBMCs, B-cell-depleted T cells, or T cells were the source of the cDNA or gDNA that made up the material.

In its sample, this clone was seen once. Germline CDR1 MNHEY, CDR2 SVGEGT. Trimming at V came to 5 bases and at J to 6 bases, leaving 15 bases not matched to a gene. The CDR3 has 18 amino acids. Patients at the Seattle site were enrolled during active infection and followed longitudinally. In the original processing: Reference gene primer amplification gave nucleated cell count estimates. Method: immunoSEQ multiplex PCR; TCRdb's copy keeps in-frame clones and lacks some. V, J and clone size are those of that table, while D and trimming were read from the DNA. The sample includes about 260,000 clones, more than 85% seen only once; the top ten take around 2.5%.

The chain links TRBV6-2 or TRBV6-3 to TRBJ2-3, with 12 bases aligning to TRBD2. Sequences were obtained from peripheral blood. The sequence was obtained from a person aged 18 to 35 with COVID-19, enrolled during active disease. The DNA of the CDR3 is TGTGCCAGCAGTCCGATGCCCAGACTAGCGGGGGCCCCCGATACGCAGTATTTT. Its protein is CASSPMPRLAGAPDTQYF.